What follows are 4 T cell receptor beta chains derived from one specimen sequenced in a study of T-cell memory formation after mild COVID-19 listed by TCRdb under 2021. The library was prepared using 5' RACE. The instrument given in TCRdb is Illumina NovaSeq 6000. TCRdb redid the processing of the public reads, applying fastp at Q25 and MiXCR, and retained in-frame beta chains. Each CDR3 protein appears once, grouped with its most common genes and DNA. Here the sample has around 430,000 distinct CDR3 sequences; more than 15% occur a single time. The top ten clonotypes cover 20% to 25% of the sample. The source material was PBMCs or a T cell subset sorted from them (not recorded which). The receptors were sampled from a man aged 18 to 30 who had mild COVID-19 (a few samples of this study predate the infection). The sample titles of this study are shuffled in the database, so cell type and time point are left out; the donor was told from shared clones.

The chain couples TRBV5-1 to TRBJ2-2; D is possibly TRBD2 (6 bases). V was shortened by 7 bases and J by 8 bases, with 24 bases between the two germline ends. Germline CDR1 and CDR2: SGHRS and YFSETQ. The CDR3 spans 16 residues. The CDR3 nucleotides read TGCGCCAGCGCCTCCAGCGGGTGGGCTTTGGAAGGGGAGCTGTTTTTT. This translates into CASASSGWALEGELFF.

The chain is built from TRBV2 and TRBJ2-1; 12 bases line up with TRBD2. Germline CDR1 is SNHLY and CDR2 is FYNNEI. The length of the CDR3 is 15 residues. V lost 10 bases and J lost 7; bases outside the gene matches: 11. CDR3 bases: TGTGCCATCACGGTCCTAGCGGGGGGGAGTAATGAGCAGTTCTTC. Translating gives CAITVLAGGSNEQFF.

In this sample, this clonotype turned up a few times. The chain joins TRBV6-2 or TRBV6-3 to TRBJ2-1; D is undetermined. The CDR3 has 14 amino acids. V was shortened by 0 bases and J by 9 bases, with 12 bases between the two germline ends. Germline V gives CDR1 MNHEY, CDR2 SVGEGT. The chain's CDR3 is CASSYSIGGPEQFF. The CDR3 DNA reads TGTGCCAGCAGTTACTCGATAGGTGGCCCTGAGCAGTTCTTC.

The chain employs TRBV12-3 or TRBV12-4 and TRBJ2-3; 14 positions match TRBD2. V dropped 5 bases and J dropped 13; count of bases not matched to a gene: 11. This CDR3 is 15 amino acids long. The CDR3 region has the DNA TGTGCCAGCAGTAGAGAATGGACTAGCGGGGGGCCAGAGTATTTT. Residues: CASSREWTSGGPEYF.